This T cell receptor (beta chain) stems from a study of T cell responses to AZD1222 COVID-19 vaccine. Study-wide points: Nearly half of spike-specific TCRs reportedly go after variant regions that carry no mutations. Seropositive status at baseline applied to only five or six AZD1222 recipients. The CD4 TCRs associated with vaccination extended across spike and predominated at 160-218 and 743-854. Donor demographics were predominantly white British with a female majority; clonal diversity may be underestimated.

Concerning this clone: What it recognizes is unknown.

The V end lost 6 bases, the J end lost 2 bases, and 10 bases lay between the germline ends. CDR3 length: 13 amino acids. Germline V lookup: CDR1 MNHEY, CDR2 SVGAGI. Here immunoSEQ multiplex PCR was the method, and the copy in TCRdb shows in-frame clones only, minus some. This table has more than 100,000 clones, roughly nine tenths appearing once. The sequence was obtained from an adult in good health. This chain joins TRBV6-5 and TRBJ1-2; possibly TRBD1 for D (6 bases). Material: peripheral blood, obtained on day 0 of AZD1222 vaccination. The DNA for the CDR3 is TGTGCCAGCAGGACGGGGGCCAACTATGGCTACACCTTC. Protein sequence: CASRTGANYGYTF.